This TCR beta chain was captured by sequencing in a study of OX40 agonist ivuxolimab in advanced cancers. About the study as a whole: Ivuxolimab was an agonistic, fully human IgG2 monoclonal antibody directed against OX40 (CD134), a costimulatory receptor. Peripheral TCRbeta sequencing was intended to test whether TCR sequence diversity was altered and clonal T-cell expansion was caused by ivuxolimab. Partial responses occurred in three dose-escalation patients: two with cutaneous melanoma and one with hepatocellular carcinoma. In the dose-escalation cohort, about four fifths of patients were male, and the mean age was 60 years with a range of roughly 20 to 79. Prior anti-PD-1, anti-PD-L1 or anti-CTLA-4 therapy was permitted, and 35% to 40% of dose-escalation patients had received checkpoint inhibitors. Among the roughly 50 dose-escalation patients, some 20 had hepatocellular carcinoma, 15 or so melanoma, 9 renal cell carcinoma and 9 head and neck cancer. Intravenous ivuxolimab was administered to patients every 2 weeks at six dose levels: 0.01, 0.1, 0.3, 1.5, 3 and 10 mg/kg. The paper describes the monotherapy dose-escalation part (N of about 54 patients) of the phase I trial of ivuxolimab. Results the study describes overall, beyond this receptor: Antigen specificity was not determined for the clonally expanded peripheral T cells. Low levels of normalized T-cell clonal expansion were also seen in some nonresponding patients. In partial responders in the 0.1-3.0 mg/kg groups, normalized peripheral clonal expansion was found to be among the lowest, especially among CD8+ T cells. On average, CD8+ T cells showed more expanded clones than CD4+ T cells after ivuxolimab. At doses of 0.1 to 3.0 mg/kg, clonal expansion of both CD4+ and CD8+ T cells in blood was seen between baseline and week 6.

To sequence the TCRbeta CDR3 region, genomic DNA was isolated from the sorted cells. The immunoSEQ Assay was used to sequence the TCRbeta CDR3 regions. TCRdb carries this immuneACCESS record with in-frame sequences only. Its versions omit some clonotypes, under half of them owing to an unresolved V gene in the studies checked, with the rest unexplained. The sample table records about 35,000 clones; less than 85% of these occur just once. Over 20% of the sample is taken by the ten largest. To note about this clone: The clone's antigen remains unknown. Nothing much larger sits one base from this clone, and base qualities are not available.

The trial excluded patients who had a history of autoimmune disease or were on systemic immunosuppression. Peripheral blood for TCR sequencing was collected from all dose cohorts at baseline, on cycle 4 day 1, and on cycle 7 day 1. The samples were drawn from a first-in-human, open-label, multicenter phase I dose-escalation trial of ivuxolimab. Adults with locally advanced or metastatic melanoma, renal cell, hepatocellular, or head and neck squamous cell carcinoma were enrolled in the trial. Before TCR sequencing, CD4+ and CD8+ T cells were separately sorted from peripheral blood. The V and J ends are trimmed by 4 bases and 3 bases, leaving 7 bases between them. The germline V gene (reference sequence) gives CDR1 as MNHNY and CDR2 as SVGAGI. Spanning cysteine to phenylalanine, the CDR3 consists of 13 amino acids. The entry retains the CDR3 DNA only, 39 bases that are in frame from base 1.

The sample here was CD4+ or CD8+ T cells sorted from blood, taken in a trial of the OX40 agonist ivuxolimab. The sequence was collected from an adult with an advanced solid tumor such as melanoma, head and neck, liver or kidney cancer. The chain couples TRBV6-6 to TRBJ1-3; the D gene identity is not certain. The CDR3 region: CASSFLSGNTIYF. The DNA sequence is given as TGTGCCAGCAGTTTCCTCAGTGGAAACACCATATATTTT.